Listed below are T cell receptor beta chains from one sample, sequenced in a study of T cell responses to AZD1222 COVID-19 vaccine. Method: immunoSEQ multiplex PCR; TCRdb's copy keeps in-frame clones and lacks some. Among some 110,000 clones listed, 86% were seen once. Source: peripheral blood, taken 28 days after the second AZD1222 dose. The origin of the receptors is an adult who received the AZD1222 COVID-19 vaccine. Both conserved end residues are part of each CDR3. D genes are given only for firm matches. The size of a clone is reported for some rows only, either as once, few or many, or as a class for expanded clones.

- | TRBJ2-3 | once | TRBV10-3 | TGTGCCATCAGTGAGACTACACGGGGGAGCACAGATACGCAGTATTTT | CAISETTRGSTDTQYF
- | TRBJ1-1 | - | TRBV6-6 | TGTGCCAGCAGACCAGTGTCGGGTGAAGCTTTCTTT | CASRPVSGEAFF
- | TRBJ1-1 | - | TRBV11-2 | TGTGCCAGCAGCTTAGATCCGGGGGCCGCTGAAGCTTTCTTT | CASSLDPGAAEAFF
TRBD1 | TRBJ1-5 | - | TRBV19 | TGTGCCAGTAGCAGGGACAGGTGGACAAATCAGCCCCAGCATTTT | CASSRDRWTNQPQHF
- | TRBJ2-7 | few | TRBV9 | TGTGCCAGTACCCGACGTAGCGACTCCTACGAGCAGTACTTC | CASTRRSDSYEQYF
- | TRBJ2-7 | - | TRBV29-1 | TGCAGCGTTGTTGACGTCTCGAGGGACTACGAGCAGTACTTC | CSVVDVSRDYEQYF
TRBD1 | TRBJ2-1 | - | TRBV2 | TGTGCCAGCAGTGAATTGACAGGGGCCTTCTTC | CASSELTGAFF
- | TRBJ1-2 | - | TRBV7-9 | TGTGCCAGCAGCTTAGAGTCAGGGCAGTCGCATGGCTACACCTTC | CASSLESGQSHGYTF
TRBD1 | TRBJ2-7 | - | TRBV19 | TGTGCCAGTAAGGGACAGGGTTCCTACGAGCAGTACTTC | CASKGQGSYEQYF
TRBD2 | TRBJ2-3 | - | TRBV7-3 | TGTGCCAGCAGCTTCCTCGGGGGGGCCGCAGATACGCAGTATTTT | CASSFLGGAADTQYF
- | TRBJ2-7 | - | TRBV4-2 | TGTGCCAGCAGCCAAAACAGGGGCGGGAGCTACGAGCAGTACTTC | CASSQNRGGSYEQYF
- | TRBJ2-1 | - | TRBV7-2 | TGTGCCAGCAGCTTAGGACAGTCCTACAATGAGCAGTTCTTC | CASSLGQSYNEQFF
- | TRBJ1-4 | - | TRBV12-3/TRBV12-4 | TGTGCCAGCAGACTGACAGTCTCATACCAACTGTTTTTT | CASRLTVSYQLFF
- | TRBJ2-2 | - | TRBV9 | TGTGCCAGCAGCTTGGGGAACACCGGGGAGCTGTTTTTT | CASSLGNTGELFF
- | TRBJ1-4 | - | TRBV24-1 | TGTGCCACCAGGAAAAGGGTGGTCTCAACTAATGAAAAACTGTTTTTT | CATRKRVVSTNEKLFF
- | TRBJ2-6 | - | TRBV7-6 | TGTGCCAGCAGCCCCGGAGGGCTTTCTGGGGCCAACGTCCTGACTTTC | CASSPGGLSGANVLTF
- | TRBJ1-3 | - | TRBV3-1/TRBV3-2 | TGTGCCAGCAGCCGCCTATGTCGTGGGACGTCCGATGAGGATATATATTTT | CASSRLCRGTSDEDIYF
TRBD2 | TRBJ2-1 | few | TRBV5-4 | TGTGCCAGCAGCTTAGCGGGAGGGTATGGTGAGCAGTTCTTC | CASSLAGGYGEQFF
- | TRBJ2-3 | few | TRBV4-1 | TGCGCCAGCAGCCACAATACAGACCCGGGAGATACGCAGTATTTT | CASSHNTDPGDTQYF
- | TRBJ1-1 | - | TRBV28 | TGTGCCAGCAGCCGGAGGGGTAGGGTCGGGGTGAACACTGAAGCTTTCTTT | CASSRRGRVGVNTEAFF
TRBD1 | TRBJ1-6 | once | TRBV6-6 | TGTGCCAGCAGTCTCGGACAGGGCTACAGCTCCTATAATTCACCCCTCCACTTT | CASSLGQGYSSYNSPLHF
- | TRBJ1-2 | - | TRBV7-2 | TGTGCCAGCAGCTATGGAGCGGAGGGAGCCTATGGCTACACCTTC | CASSYGAEGAYGYTF
- | TRBJ1-5 | few | TRBV2 | TGTGCCAGCCGACCCAGGGGAGGTAGTCAGCCCCAGCATTTT | CASRPRGGSQPQHF
- | TRBJ1-1 | - | TRBV19 | TGTGCCAGTAGGACCCGCAGGGATCTAATGAACACTGAAGCTTTCTTT | CASRTRRDLMNTEAFF
- | TRBJ1-2 | - | TRBV5-8 | TGTGCCAGCAGCTTGTCGGGTTATGGCTACACCTTC | CASSLSGYGYTF
TRBD1 | TRBJ1-6 | few | TRBV18 | TGTGCCAGCTCACCAGGGACAGGGAATTCACCCCTCCACTTT | CASSPGTGNSPLHF
TRBD2 | TRBJ2-3 | - | TRBV7-3 | TGTGCCAGCAGCTCCCTTCCTCCGGGACTAGCGGGGGGGCACGCGGATACGCAGTATTTT | CASSSLPPGLAGGHADTQYF